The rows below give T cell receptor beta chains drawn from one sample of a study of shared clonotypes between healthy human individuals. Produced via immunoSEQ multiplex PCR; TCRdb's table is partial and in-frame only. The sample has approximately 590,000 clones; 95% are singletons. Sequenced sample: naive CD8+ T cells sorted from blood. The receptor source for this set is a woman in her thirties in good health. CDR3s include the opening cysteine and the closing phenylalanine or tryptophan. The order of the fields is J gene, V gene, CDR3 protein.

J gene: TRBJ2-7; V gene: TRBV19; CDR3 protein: CASSLAGNSYEQYF
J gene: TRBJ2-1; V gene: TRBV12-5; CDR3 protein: CASGLALGHEQFF
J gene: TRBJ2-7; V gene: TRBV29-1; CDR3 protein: CSVVREGEQYF
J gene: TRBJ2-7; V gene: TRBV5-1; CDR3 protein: CASSLLPYSPYEQYF
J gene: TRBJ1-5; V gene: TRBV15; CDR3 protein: CATSRDSENQPQHF
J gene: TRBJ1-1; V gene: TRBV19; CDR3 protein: CASSIAWHGAFF
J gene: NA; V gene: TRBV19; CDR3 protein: CASSSASGAYEQYF
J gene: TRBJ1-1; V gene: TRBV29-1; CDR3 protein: CSVGDGRNTEAFF
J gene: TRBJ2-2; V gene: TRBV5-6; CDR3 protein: CASSRSRGTGWTGELFF
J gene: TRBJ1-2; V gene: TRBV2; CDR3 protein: CASSDAGHDGYTF
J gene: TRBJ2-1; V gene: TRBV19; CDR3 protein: CASSIQFGSSYNEQFF
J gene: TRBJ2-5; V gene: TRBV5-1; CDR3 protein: CASSLAEAGEETQYF